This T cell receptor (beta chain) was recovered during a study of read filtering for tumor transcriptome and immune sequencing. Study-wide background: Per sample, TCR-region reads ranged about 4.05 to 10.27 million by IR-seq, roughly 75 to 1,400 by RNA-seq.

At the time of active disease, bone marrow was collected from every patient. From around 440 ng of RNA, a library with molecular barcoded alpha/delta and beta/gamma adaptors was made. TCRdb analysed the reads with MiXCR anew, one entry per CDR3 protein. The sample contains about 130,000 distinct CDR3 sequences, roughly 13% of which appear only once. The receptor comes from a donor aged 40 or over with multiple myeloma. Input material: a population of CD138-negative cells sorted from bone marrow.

The CDR3 region has the DNA TGTGCCAGCAGCCGTGGTCCTCAGAGGAATCAGCCCCAGCATTTT. It specifies CASSRGPQRNQPQHF. This rearrangement joins TRBV3-1 to TRBJ1-5; D is undetermined. The CDR3 runs 15 residues. Trimming left V 4 bases short and J 4 bases short, with 14 bases between. Germline V gene lookup returns CDR1 LGHDT and CDR2 YNNKEL (reference sequence). Full variable domain (remainder filled in from reference TRBV3-1 and TRBJ1-5): DTAVSQTPKYLVTQMGNDKSIKCEQNLGHDTMYWYKQDSKKFLKIMFSYNNKELIINETVPNRFSPKSPDKAHLNLHINSLELGDSAVYFCASSRGPQRNQPQHFGDGTRLSIL.